This T cell receptor (beta chain) was observed in a study of shared clonotypes between healthy human individuals. Notes on the study in general: Since donors were few, the genetic and exposure-history diversity represented was limited. Larger estimated richness was generally seen in naive subsets than in memory subsets.

This clone was seen a single time. Its specificity is unknown. Naivety among CD8 cells was defined by CD45RO negativity and positive CCR7 selection, thereby excluding terminally differentiated effector memory CD45RA+ cells. Only in-frame clones appear in the TCRdb table, and some are missing; sequencing was by immunoSEQ multiplex PCR. The sample has about 2 million clones, around 96% seen once. The source is a man aged 18 to 29 in good health. Source material: naive CD8+ T cells sorted from blood.

The CDR3 DNA is TGTGCCAGCAGGTCGCCGGACAGGGCTCTCACAGATACGCAGTATTTT. Translation gives CASRSPDRALTDTQYF. The chain recombines TRBV11-2 with TRBJ2-3, with 8 nucleotides matching TRBD1. The CDR3 consists of 16 residues. Per the germline V gene, CDR1 is SGHAT and CDR2 is FQNNGV. The junction had 10 bases not matched to a gene; V was cut back by 6 bases and J by 2 bases.